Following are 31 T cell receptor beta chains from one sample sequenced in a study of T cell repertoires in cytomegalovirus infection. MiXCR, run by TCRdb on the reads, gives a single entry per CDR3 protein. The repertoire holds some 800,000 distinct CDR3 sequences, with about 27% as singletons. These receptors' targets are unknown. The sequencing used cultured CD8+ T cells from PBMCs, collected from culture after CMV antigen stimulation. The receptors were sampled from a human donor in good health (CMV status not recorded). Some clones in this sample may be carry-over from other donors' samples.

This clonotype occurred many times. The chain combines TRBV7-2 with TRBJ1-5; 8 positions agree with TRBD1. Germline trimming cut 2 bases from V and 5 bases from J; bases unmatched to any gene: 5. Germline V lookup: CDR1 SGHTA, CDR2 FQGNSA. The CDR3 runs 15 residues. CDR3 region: CASSLNRGTDQPQHF. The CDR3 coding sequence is TGTGCCAGCAGCTTAAACAGGGGGACAGATCAGCCCCAGCATTTT. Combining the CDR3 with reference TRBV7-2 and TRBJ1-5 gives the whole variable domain GAGVSQSPSNKVTEKGKDVELRCDPISGHTALYWYRQSLGQGLEFLIYFQGNSAPDKSGLPSDRFSAERTGGSVSTLTIQRTQQEDSAVYLCASSLNRGTDQPQHFGDGTRLSIL.

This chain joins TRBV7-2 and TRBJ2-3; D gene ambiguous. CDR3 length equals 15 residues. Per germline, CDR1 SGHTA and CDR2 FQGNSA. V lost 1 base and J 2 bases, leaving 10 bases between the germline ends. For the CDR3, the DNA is TGTGCCAGCAGCTTAGTTGGCAGGTACACAGATACGCAGTATTTT. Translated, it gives CASSLVGRYTDTQYF.

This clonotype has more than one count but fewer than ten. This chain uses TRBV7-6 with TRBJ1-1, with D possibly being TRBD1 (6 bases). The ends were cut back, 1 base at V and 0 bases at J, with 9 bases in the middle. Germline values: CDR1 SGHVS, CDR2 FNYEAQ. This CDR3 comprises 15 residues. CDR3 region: CASSLGAGVNTEAFF. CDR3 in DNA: TGTGCCAGCAGCTTAGGTGCAGGGGTGAACACTGAAGCTTTCTTT. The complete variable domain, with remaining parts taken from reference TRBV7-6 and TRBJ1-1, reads GAGVSQSPRYKVTKRGQDVALRCDPISGHVSLYWYRQALGQGPEFLTYFNYEAQQDKSGLPNDRFSAERPEGSISTLTIQRTEQRDSAMYRCASSLGAGVNTEAFFGQGTRLTVV.

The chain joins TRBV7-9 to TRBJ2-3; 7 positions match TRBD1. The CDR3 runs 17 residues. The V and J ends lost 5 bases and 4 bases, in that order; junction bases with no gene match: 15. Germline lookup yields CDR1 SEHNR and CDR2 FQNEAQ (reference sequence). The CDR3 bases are TGTGCCAGCAGCCCGCCACAGGGGACCGAAAAAGCAGATACGCAGTATTTT. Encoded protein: CASSPPQGTEKADTQYF.

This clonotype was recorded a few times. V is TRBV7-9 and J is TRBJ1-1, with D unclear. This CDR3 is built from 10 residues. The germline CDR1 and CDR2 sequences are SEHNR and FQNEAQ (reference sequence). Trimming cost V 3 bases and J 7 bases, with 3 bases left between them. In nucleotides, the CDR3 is TGTGCCAGCAGCTTGAATGAAGCTTTCTTT. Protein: CASSLNEAFF. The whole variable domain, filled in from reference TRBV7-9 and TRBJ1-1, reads DTGVSQNPRHKITKRGQNVTFRCDPISEHNRLYWYRQTLGQGPEFLTYFQNEAQLEKSRLLSDRFSAERPKGSFSTLEIQRTEQGDSAMYLCASSLNEAFFGQGTRLTVV.

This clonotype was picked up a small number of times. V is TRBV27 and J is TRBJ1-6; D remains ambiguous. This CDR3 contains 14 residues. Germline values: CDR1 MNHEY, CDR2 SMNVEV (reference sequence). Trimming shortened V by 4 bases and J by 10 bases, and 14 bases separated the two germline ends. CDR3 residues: CASSSGNLGSPLHF. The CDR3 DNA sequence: TGTGCCAGCAGTTCTGGGAATCTCGGCTCACCCCTCCACTTT.

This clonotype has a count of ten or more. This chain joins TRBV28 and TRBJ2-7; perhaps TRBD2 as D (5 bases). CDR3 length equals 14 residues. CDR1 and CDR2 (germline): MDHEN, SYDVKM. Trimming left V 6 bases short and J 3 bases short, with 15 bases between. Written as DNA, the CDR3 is TGTGCCAGCAGCTCCGGAGGAGCGCGCTACGAGCAGTACGTC. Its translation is CASSSGGARYEQYV.

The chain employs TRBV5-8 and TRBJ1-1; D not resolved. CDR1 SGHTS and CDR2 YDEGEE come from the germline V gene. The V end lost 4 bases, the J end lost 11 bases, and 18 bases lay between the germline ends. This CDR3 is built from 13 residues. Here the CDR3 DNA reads TGTGCCAGCAGCCCACTTCTGGCAGAGGGCGCTTTCTTT. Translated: CASSPLLAEGAFF. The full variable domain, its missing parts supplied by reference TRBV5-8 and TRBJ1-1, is EAGVTQSPTHLIKTRGQQATLRCSPISGHTSVYWYQQALGLGLQFLLWYDEGEERNRGNFPPRFSGRQFPNYSSELNVNALELEDSALYLCASSPLLAEGAFFGQGTRLTVV.

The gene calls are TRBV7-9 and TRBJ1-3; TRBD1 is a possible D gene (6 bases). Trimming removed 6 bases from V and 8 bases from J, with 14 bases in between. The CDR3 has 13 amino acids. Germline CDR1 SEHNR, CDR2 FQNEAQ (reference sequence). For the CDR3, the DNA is TGTGCCAGCAGATTTACTCAGGGGCACACCATATATTTT. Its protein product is CASRFTQGHTIYF. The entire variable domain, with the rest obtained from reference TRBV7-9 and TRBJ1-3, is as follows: DTGVSQNPRHKITKRGQNVTFRCDPISEHNRLYWYRQTLGQGPEFLTYFQNEAQLEKSRLLSDRFSAERPKGSFSTLEIQRTEQGDSAMYLCASRFTQGHTIYFGEGSWLTVV.

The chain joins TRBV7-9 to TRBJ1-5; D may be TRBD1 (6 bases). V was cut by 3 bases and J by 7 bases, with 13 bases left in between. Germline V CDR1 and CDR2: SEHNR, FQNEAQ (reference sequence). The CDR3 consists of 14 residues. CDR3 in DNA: TGTGCCAGCAGCTTTTCCGGGGGCTTGCAGCCCCAGCATTTT. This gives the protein CASSFSGGLQPQHF.

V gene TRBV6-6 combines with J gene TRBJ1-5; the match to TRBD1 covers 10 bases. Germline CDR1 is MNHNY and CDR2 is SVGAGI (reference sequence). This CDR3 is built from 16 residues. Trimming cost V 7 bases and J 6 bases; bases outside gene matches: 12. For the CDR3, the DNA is TGTGCCAGCACCTACGGGGGACAGGGGTCAAGTCAGCCCCAGCATTTT. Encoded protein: CASTYGGQGSSQPQHF.

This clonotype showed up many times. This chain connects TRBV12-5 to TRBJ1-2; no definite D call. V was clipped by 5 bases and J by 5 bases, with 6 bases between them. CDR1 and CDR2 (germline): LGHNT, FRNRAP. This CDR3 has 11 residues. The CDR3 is CASGPGYGYTF. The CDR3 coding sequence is TGTGCTAGTGGTCCAGGATATGGCTACACCTTC.

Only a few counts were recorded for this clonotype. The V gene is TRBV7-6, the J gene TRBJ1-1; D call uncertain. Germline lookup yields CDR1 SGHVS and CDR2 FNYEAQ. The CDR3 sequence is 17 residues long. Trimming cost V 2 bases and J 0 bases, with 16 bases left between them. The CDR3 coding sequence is TGTGCCAGCAGCTTATTTCACCCCGATCACATGAACACTGAAGCTTTCTTT. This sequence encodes CASSLFHPDHMNTEAFF.

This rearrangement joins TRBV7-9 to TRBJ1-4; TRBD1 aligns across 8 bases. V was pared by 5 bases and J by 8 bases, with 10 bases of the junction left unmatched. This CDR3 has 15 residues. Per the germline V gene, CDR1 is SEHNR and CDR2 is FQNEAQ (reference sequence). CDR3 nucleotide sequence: TGTGCCAGCAGCCGAACCGGGACAGGTGGGGAAAAACTGTTTTTT. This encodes CASSRTGTGGEKLFF.

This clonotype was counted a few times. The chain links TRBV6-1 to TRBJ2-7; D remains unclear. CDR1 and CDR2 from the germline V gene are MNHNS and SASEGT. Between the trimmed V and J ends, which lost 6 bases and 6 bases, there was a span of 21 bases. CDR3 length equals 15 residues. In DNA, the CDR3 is TGTGCCAGCAGCCCTCTTAGTGAGGCCGGGCGCGAGCAGTACGTC. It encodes CASSPLSEAGREQYV.

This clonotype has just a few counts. CDR3 region: CASSLDTGFQETQYF. In DNA, the CDR3 is TGTGCCAGCAGCTTAGACACAGGTTTCCAAGAGACCCAGTACTTC. The chain is built from TRBV7-6 and TRBJ2-5, with a tentative D call TRBD1 (5 bases). The CDR3 contains 15 residues. Germline V gene lookup returns CDR1 SGHVS and CDR2 FNYEAQ. The germline V and J ends were trimmed by 1 base and 1 base, with 10 bases remaining between them. Based on the CDR3 plus reference TRBV7-6 and TRBJ2-5, the full variable domain is GAGVSQSPRYKVTKRGQDVALRCDPISGHVSLYWYRQALGQGPEFLTYFNYEAQQDKSGLPNDRFSAERPEGSISTLTIQRTEQRDSAMYRCASSLDTGFQETQYFGPGTRLLVL.

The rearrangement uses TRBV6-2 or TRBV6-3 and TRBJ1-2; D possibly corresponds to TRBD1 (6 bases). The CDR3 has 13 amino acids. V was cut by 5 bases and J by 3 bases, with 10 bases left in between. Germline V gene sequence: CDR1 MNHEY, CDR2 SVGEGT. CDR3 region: CASSHGTYYGYTF. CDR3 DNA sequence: TGTGCCAGCAGTCACGGGACATACTATGGCTACACCTTC.

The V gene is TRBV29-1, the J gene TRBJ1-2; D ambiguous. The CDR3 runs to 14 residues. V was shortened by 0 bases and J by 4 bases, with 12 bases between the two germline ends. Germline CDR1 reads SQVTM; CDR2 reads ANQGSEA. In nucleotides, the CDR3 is TGCAGCGTTGAAGAATTGGCCGGTAGCTATGGCTACACCTTC. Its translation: CSVEELAGSYGYTF.

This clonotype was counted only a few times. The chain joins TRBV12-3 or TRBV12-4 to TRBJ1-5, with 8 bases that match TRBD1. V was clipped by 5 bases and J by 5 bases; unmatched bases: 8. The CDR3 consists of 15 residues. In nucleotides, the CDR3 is TGTGCCAGCAGTATTGGGACAGGAGGGTATCAGCCCCAGCATTTT. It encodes CASSIGTGGYQPQHF.

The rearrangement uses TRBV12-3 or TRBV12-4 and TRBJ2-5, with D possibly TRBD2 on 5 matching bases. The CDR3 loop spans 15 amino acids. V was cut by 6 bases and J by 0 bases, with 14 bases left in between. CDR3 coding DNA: TGTGCCAGCAGCCCTTCGTGGGGAGACCAAGAGACCCAGTACTTC. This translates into CASSPSWGDQETQYF.

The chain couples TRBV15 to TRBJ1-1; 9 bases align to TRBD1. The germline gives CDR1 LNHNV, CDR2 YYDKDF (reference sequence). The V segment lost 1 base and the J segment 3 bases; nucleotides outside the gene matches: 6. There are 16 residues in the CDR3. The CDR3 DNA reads TGTGCCACCAGCAGAGGGACAGGGGCCTTTGACACTGAAGCTTTCTTT. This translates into CATSRGTGAFDTEAFF.

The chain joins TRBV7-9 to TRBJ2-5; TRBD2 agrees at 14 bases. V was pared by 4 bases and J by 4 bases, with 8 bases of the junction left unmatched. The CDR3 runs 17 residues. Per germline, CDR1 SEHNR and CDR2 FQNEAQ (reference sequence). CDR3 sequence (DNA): TGTGCCAGCAGCTCCAGGACTAGCGGGGGGACCCCAGAGACCCAGTACTTC. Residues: CASSSRTSGGTPETQYF.

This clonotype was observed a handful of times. CDR3 sequence (DNA): TGTGCCAGCAGTGGACTAGCGGCCAATGAGCAGTTCTTC. It encodes CASSGLAANEQFF. V is TRBV27 and J is TRBJ2-1; 10 positions match TRBD2. The CDR3 sequence is 13 residues long. CDR1 is MNHEY and CDR2 is SMNVEV in the germline V gene (reference sequence). V lost 5 bases, J lost 6 bases, and 1 base stayed unmatched.

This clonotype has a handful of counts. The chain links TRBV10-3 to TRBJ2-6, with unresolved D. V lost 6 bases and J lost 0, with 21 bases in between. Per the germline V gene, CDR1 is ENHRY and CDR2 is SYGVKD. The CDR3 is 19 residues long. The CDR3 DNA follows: TGTGCCATCAGCTCGCTATACGCGGCAGAAAGCTCTGGGGCCAACGTCCTGACTTTC. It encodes CAISSLYAAESSGANVLTF.

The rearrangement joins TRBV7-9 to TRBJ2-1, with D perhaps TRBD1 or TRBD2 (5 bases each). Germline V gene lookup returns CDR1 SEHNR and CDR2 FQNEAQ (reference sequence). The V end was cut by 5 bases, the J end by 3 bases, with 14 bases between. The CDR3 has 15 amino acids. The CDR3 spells CASSPGSHLYNEQFF. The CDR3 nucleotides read TGTGCCAGCAGCCCAGGGAGTCATCTCTACAATGAGCAGTTCTTC.

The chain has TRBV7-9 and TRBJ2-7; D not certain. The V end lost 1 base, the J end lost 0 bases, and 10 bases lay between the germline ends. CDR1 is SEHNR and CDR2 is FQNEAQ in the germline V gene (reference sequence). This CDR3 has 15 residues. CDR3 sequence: CASSLEKGSSYEQYF. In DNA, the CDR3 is TGTGCCAGCAGCTTAGAGAAGGGCAGCTCCTACGAGCAGTACTTC.

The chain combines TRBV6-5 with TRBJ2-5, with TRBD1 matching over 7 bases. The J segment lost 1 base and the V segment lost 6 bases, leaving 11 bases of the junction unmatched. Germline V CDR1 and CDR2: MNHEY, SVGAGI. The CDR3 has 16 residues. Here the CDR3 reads CASRHLSQGLQETQYF. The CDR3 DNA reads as TGTGCCAGCAGACATCTCTCACAGGGGCTCCAAGAGACCCAGTACTTC.

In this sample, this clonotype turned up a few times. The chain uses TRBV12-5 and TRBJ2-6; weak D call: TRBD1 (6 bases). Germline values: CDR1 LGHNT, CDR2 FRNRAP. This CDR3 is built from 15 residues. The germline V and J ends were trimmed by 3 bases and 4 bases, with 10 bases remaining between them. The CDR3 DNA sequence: TGTGCTAGTGGTTTCACAGGGACAGGGGCCAACGTCCTGACTTTC. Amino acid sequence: CASGFTGTGANVLTF.

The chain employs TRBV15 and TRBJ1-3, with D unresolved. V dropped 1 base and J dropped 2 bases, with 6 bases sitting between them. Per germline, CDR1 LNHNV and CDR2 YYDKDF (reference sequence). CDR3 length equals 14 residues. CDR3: CATSRVSAGNTIYF. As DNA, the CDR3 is TGTGCCACCAGCAGAGTCTCAGCTGGAAACACCATATATTTT.

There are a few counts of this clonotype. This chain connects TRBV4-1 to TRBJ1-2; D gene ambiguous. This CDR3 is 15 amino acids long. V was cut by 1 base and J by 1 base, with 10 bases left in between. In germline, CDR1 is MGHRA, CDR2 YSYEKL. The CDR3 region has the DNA TGCGCCAGCAGCCAAGCAGGAGAAATTAACTATGGCTACACCTTC. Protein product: CASSQAGEINYGYTF.

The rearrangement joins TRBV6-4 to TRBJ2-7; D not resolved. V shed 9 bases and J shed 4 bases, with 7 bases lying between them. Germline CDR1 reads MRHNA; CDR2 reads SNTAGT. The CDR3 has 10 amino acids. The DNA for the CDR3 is TGTGCCAGTGCCCTATACGAGCAGTACGTC. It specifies CASALYEQYV.